The sequence of this T cell receptor beta chain was determined in a study of T cell responses to AZD1222 COVID-19 vaccine. Study-wide results and limits: The donor cohort was predominantly white British with a female majority, and clonal diversity may have been underestimated. An increase in Spike-specific TCR breadth and depth was observed after two AZD1222 doses. At baseline, just a handful of AZD1222 recipients tested seropositive. Along spike, vaccine-associated CD4 TCRs were found throughout, with dominance at 160-218 and 743-854.

Per the germline V gene, CDR1 is MDHEN and CDR2 is SYDVKM. The CDR3 length is 15 residues. V dropped 8 bases and J dropped 3 bases, with 20 bases sitting between them. Assay: immunoSEQ multiplex PCR; the TCRdb copy retains only in-frame clones and omits some. The sample holds about 80,000 clones, less than 95% seen once. A note on this clone: The antigen is not known.

This TCR was sampled from an adult who received the AZD1222 COVID-19 vaccine. V gene TRBV28 combines with J gene TRBJ2-7; tentatively, D is TRBD2 (6 bases). This specimen consisted of peripheral blood, obtained 28 days after the second AZD1222 dose. As DNA, the CDR3 is TGTGCCAGCTCCCCGCCCCTGACGGGGGTCTACGAGCAGTACTTC. Translation: CASSPPLTGVYEQYF.